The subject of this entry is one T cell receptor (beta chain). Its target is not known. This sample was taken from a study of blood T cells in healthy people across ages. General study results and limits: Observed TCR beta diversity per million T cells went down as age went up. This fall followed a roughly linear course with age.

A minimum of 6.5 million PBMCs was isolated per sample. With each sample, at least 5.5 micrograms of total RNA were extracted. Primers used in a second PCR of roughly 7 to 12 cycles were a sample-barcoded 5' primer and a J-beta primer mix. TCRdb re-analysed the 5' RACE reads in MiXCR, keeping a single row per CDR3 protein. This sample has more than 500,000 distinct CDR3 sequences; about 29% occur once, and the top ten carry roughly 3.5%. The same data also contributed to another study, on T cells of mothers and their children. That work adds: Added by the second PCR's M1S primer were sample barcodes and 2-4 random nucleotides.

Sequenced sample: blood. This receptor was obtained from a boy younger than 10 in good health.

CDR3 sequence reads: CASSLMAGGPKDTQYF. In nucleotides, the CDR3 is TGTGCCAGCAGTTTAATGGCGGGAGGGCCGAAAGATACGCAGTATTTT. The chain is built from TRBV7-9 and TRBJ2-3; TRBD2 matches at 9 bases. The germline V gene has CDR1 SEHNR and CDR2 FQNEAQ (reference sequence). There are 16 residues in the CDR3. V dropped 6 bases and J dropped 5; count of bases not matched to a gene: 12.